The rows below give T cell receptor beta chains drawn from one sample of a study of shared clonotypes between healthy human individuals. Generated by immunoSEQ multiplex PCR, the TCRdb table keeps only in-frame clones and is missing some. The sample lists about 580,000 clones; nearly 98% were seen once. The sequenced sample was naive CD8+ T cells sorted from blood. These receptors originate from a man younger than 45 in good health. Both conserved end residues are trimmed from each CDR3. Each record gives: clone size, D gene, V gene, J gene, CDR3 protein. The D gene is left open where the match is weak. Clone size is given for some rows only: seen once, a few or many times, or a class if the clone is expanded.

>-|-|TRBV5-5|TRBJ2-5
ASSPEGGRETQY
>-|TRBD1|TRBV27|TRBJ2-7
ASSWGQAGYEQY
>-|-|TRBV27|TRBJ1-4
ASSLLPAGGSAQTELF
>-|-|TRBV10-3|TRBJ2-5
AISPRGSGQETQY
>once|-|TRBV6-1|TRBJ2-7
ASSENRASSYEQY
>-|-|TRBV12-5|TRBJ2-7
ASPGQGCGEQY
>-|-|TRBV5-1|TRBJ2-7
ASSDLGVTYEQY
>-|-|TRBV6-5|TRBJ2-7
ASSYGPQPSYEQY
>-|-|TRBV30|TRBJ2-1
AWSGGQVSYNEQF
>-|-|TRBV29-1|TRBJ2-4
SVVDLTKNIQY
>-|-|TRBV27|TRBJ2-1
ASSSPGLPHNEQF
>-|TRBD2|TRBV11-2|TRBJ2-4
ASSDLSGRALGAKNIQY
>-|-|TRBV7-9|TRBJ2-7
ASSFEFSAGPSYEQY
>-|TRBD1|TRBV28|TRBJ2-3
ASTWGTGLSDTQY
>-|-|TRBV2|TRBJ1-1
ASPASEAF
>-|-|TRBV27|TRBJ2-5
ASSRAGIQETQY
>-|-|TRBV4-3|TRBJ2-1
ASSQVGPYNEQF
>-|-|TRBV13|TRBJ2-3
ASTSIGAGLDTQY
>-|-|TRBV15|TRBJ2-7
ATSAVPSYEQY
>-|TRBD2|TRBV14|TRBJ2-1
ASSLFASGSSEQF
>-|TRBD1|TRBV11-2|TRBJ2-5
ASSLSTGWDQETQY
>-|-|TRBV29-1|TRBJ1-2
SAGSGANYGYT
>-|TRBD2|TRBV11-2|TRBJ2-5
ASSLIRASGGETQY
>-|TRBD2|TRBV14|TRBJ2-1
ASSQEGTSGRHSNEQF